The rows below give T cell receptor beta chains drawn from one sample of a study of T-cell memory formation after mild COVID-19. Each CDR3 protein gets one entry after TCRdb re-called the 5' RACE reads with MiXCR. Of approximately 300,000 distinct CDR3 sequences detected, 7% to 10% appear once; the ten largest clones hold approximately 23%. Sequenced input: PBMCs or a T cell subset sorted from them (not recorded which). These receptors came from a man aged 18 to 35 who had mild COVID-19 (a few samples of this study predate the infection). Cell type and time point are not known. The CDR3 runs from the conserved cysteine through the conserved F or W. D genes are given only for firm matches. Size is stated for part of the rows, as once, few or many counts, or as a class when the clone is expanded.

many,TRBJ2-1,TRBV10-3,.,CAISESSLNNEQFF,TGTGCCATCAGTGAGTCCTCTCTCAACAATGAGCAGTTCTTC
few,TRBJ2-3,TRBV2,TRBD1,CASSEGTGGSAGTDTQYF,TGTGCCAGCAGCGAGGGGACAGGGGGCTCTGCTGGCACAGATACGCAGTATTTT
many,TRBJ2-3,TRBV10-3,.,CATSQGGPTDTQYF,TGTGCCACCAGTCAAGGGGGGCCCACAGATACGCAGTATTTT
few,TRBJ1-5,TRBV7-6,.,CASSLQSGLNQPQHF,TGTGCCAGCAGCTTACAGTCGGGGCTGAATCAGCCCCAGCATTTT
few,TRBJ2-3,TRBV6-5,TRBD1,CASSNHRDRHTDTQYF,TGTGCCAGCAGTAACCACCGGGACAGGCACACAGATACGCAGTATTTT
many,TRBJ2-3,TRBV5-1,TRBD1,CASSLVTGGDTQYF,TGCGCCAGCAGCTTGGTGACAGGGGGCGATACGCAGTATTTT
few,TRBJ1-1,TRBV28,.,CASTPGGRPLEAFF,TGTGCCAGCACTCCTGGGGGGCGACCCCTTGAAGCTTTCTTT
few,TRBJ2-1,TRBV6-1,.,CASSYTEQFF,TGTGCCAGCAGTTATACAGAGCAGTTCTTC
many,TRBJ2-3,TRBV5-5,TRBD1,CASSLETGPDTQYF,TGTGCCAGCAGCTTGGAGACAGGGCCAGATACGCAGTATTTT
.,TRBJ1-2,TRBV30,.,CAWSVRTADDYTF,TGTGCCTGGAGTGTACGGACCGCAGACGACTACACCTTC
many,TRBJ2-1,TRBV6-6,TRBD2,CASSRTSVVDEQFF,TGTGCCAGCAGTCGGACTAGCGTTGTCGATGAGCAGTTCTTC
many,TRBJ1-1,TRBV4-1,.,CASSQDNTEAFF,TGCGCCAGCAGCCAAGATAACACTGAAGCTTTCTTT
few,TRBJ1-2,TRBV5-1,.,CASSLDSPGPHTF,TGCGCCAGCAGCTTGGATTCTCCTGGCCCCCACACCTTC
few,TRBJ2-2,TRBV6-5,TRBD1,CASRGRTGFDGELFF,TGTGCCAGCAGGGGCCGGACAGGGTTCGACGGGGAGCTGTTTTTT
.,TRBJ2-7,TRBV5-6,TRBD1,CASSWGTDLAYEQYF,TGTGCCAGCAGCTGGGGGACAGATCTTGCCTACGAGCAGTACTTC
.,TRBJ2-2,TRBV2,.,CASSDFTSKTGELFF,TGTGCCAGCAGTGACTTCACTAGTAAGACCGGGGAGCTGTTTTTT
.,TRBJ2-3,TRBV7-3,.,CASSLNSADTQYF,TGTGCCAGCAGCTTAAACAGCGCAGATACGCAGTATTTT
few,TRBJ2-6,TRBV4-1,.,CASSPNPQSSGANVLTF,TGCGCCAGCAGCCCAAACCCGCAGAGCTCTGGGGCCAACGTCCTGACTTTC
few,TRBJ2-1,TRBV6-1,TRBD2,CASSENSGGYNEQFF,TGTGCCAGCAGTGAAAACAGCGGGGGATACAATGAGCAGTTCTTC
few,TRBJ2-3,TRBV10-3,.,CASSYGATDTQYF,TGTGCCTCATCGTACGGGGCCACAGATACGCAGTATTTT
few,TRBJ2-2,TRBV4-3,.,CASSQDRDAGELFF,TGCGCCAGCAGCCAGGATCGGGATGCGGGGGAGCTGTTTTTT
.,TRBJ2-7,TRBV5-6,TRBD2,CASSGGLAGRFYEQYF,TGTGCCAGCAGCGGGGGACTAGCGGGTCGCTTCTACGAGCAGTACTTC
few,TRBJ2-3,TRBV7-3,TRBD2,CASSLNAGGPYTQYF,TGTGCCAGCAGCTTAAACGCGGGGGGGCCGTATACGCAGTATTTT
many,TRBJ2-5,TRBV5-4,.,CASRPTGIGQETQYF,TGTGCCAGCAGGCCCACAGGGATTGGCCAAGAGACCCAGTACTTC
.,TRBJ1-2,TRBV4-1,.,CASSQDFRAAGANYGYTF,TGCGCCAGCAGCCAAGATTTTCGGGCGGCGGGAGCTAACTATGGCTACACCTTC
few,TRBJ2-3,TRBV10-3,.,CAISGQNTDTQYF,TGTGCCATCAGTGGACAGAACACAGATACGCAGTATTTT
.,TRBJ1-2,TRBV27,.,CASRGTGGTGYTF,TGTGCCAGCAGGGGTACCGGAGGGACGGGCTACACCTTC
many,TRBJ2-2,TRBV3-1,.,CASSQEDRELFF,TGTGCCAGCAGCCAAGAGGACAGGGAGCTGTTTTTT
.,TRBJ2-3,TRBV5-1,.,CASRDTGSTDTQYF,TGCGCCAGCAGGGACACCGGCAGTACAGATACGCAGTATTTT
few,TRBJ2-6,TRBV7-6,.,CASSLERPSGANVLTF,TGTGCCAGCAGCTTAGAGCGCCCCTCTGGGGCCAACGTCCTGACTTTC
few,TRBJ2-1,TRBV11-2,.,CASRNPGLPSSYNEQFF,TGTGCCAGCAGAAATCCGGGACTGCCCTCCTCCTACAATGAGCAGTTCTTC
few,TRBJ1-1,TRBV7-9,.,CASSPQENTEAFF,TGTGCCAGCAGCCCTCAAGAGAACACTGAAGCTTTCTTT
few,TRBJ1-1,TRBV10-3,TRBD1,CAISESGQGQVF,TGTGCCATCAGTGAGTCAGGACAGGGGCAGGTCTTT